These T cell receptor beta chains were read from a single sample in a study of OX40 agonist ivuxolimab in advanced cancers. Profiling relied on immunoSEQ multiplex PCR, and the TCRdb table lists in-frame clones only, not all of them. This sample carries 55,000 to 60,000 clones, 93% of them seen once, and the ten largest clones take about 17%. The specimen was CD4+ or CD8+ T cells sorted from blood, collected in a trial of the OX40 agonist ivuxolimab. All receptors derive from an adult with an advanced solid tumor such as melanoma, head and neck, liver or kidney cancer. Each CDR3 is given with its conserved first and last residue. The order of the fields is J gene, D gene, V gene, clone size, CDR3 protein, CDR3 DNA. D genes are given only for firm matches. Some rows mark clone size as missing; the rest say once, few, many or name a class of expanded clone.

j_call: TRBJ2-7
d_call: -
v_call: TRBV7-2
clone_size: -
cdr3_aa: CASSLRGSGHYEQYF
cdr3_nt: TGTGCCAGCAGCCTTCGGGGTAGCGGTCACTACGAGCAGTACTTC

j_call: TRBJ2-5
d_call: -
v_call: TRBV29-1
clone_size: -
cdr3_aa: CSVEDLGRRGTQYF
cdr3_nt: TGCAGCGTTGAAGATCTGGGCAGGAGGGGGACCCAGTACTTC

j_call: TRBJ2-2
d_call: -
v_call: TRBV4-1
clone_size: -
cdr3_aa: CASSQVPEGAELFF
cdr3_nt: TGCGCCAGCAGCCAAGTTCCGGAAGGGGCCGAGCTGTTTTTT

j_call: TRBJ2-5
d_call: TRBD1
v_call: TRBV28
clone_size: -
cdr3_aa: CASSPGATGLGETQYF
cdr3_nt: TGTGCCAGCAGTCCCGGGGCGACAGGGCTGGGAGAGACCCAGTACTTC

j_call: TRBJ2-7
d_call: -
v_call: TRBV6-5
clone_size: -
cdr3_aa: CASSHLGEVYEQYF
cdr3_nt: TGTGCCAGCAGTCACTTGGGAGAGGTCTACGAGCAGTACTTC

j_call: TRBJ2-6
d_call: -
v_call: TRBV13
clone_size: -
cdr3_aa: CASSSGEDFSGANVLTF
cdr3_nt: TGTGCCAGCAGCTCGGGGGAGGACTTCTCTGGGGCCAACGTCCTGACTTTC

j_call: TRBJ2-2
d_call: -
v_call: TRBV25-1
clone_size: -
cdr3_aa: CASSELGTNTGELFF
cdr3_nt: TGTGCCAGCAGTGAGCTCGGGACGAACACCGGGGAGCTGTTTTTT

j_call: TRBJ1-4
d_call: -
v_call: TRBV19
clone_size: -
cdr3_aa: CASIGGIQGSSEKLFF
cdr3_nt: TGTGCCAGTATAGGGGGAATACAGGGCTCTTCTGAAAAACTGTTTTTT

j_call: TRBJ2-7
d_call: TRBD1
v_call: TRBV28
clone_size: -
cdr3_aa: CASSSFEGRDRGQLYEQYF
cdr3_nt: TGTGCCAGCAGTTCCTTTGAGGGTAGGGACAGGGGGCAATTGTACGAGCAGTACTTC

j_call: TRBJ1-1
d_call: -
v_call: TRBV18
clone_size: once
cdr3_aa: CASSSRAHSDTEAFF
cdr3_nt: TGTGCCAGCTCCTCGAGGGCACATTCGGACACTGAAGCTTTCTTT

j_call: TRBJ2-3
d_call: TRBD1
v_call: TRBV19
clone_size: -
cdr3_aa: CASSILAGGAGDTQYF
cdr3_nt: TGTGCCAGTAGTATTTTAGCAGGGGGCGCCGGGGATACGCAGTATTTT

j_call: TRBJ2-1
d_call: TRBD2
v_call: TRBV29-1
clone_size: -
cdr3_aa: CSATSGAHNSRFF
cdr3_nt: TGCAGCGCGACTAGCGGGGCCCACAATAGTCGGTTCTTC

j_call: TRBJ2-3
d_call: -
v_call: TRBV14
clone_size: once
cdr3_aa: CASSQGLVPDTQYF
cdr3_nt: TGTGCCAGCAGCCAAGGACTAGTACCAGATACGCAGTATTTT

j_call: TRBJ1-3
d_call: -
v_call: TRBV30
clone_size: -
cdr3_aa: CAWSVEDNGNTIYF
cdr3_nt: TGTGCCTGGAGTGTAGAGGATAATGGAAACACCATATATTTT

j_call: TRBJ2-7
d_call: TRBD2
v_call: TRBV7-6
clone_size: -
cdr3_aa: CASSFGTSGTYEQYF
cdr3_nt: TGTGCCAGCAGCTTCGGGACTAGCGGTACCTACGAGCAGTACTTC